This T cell receptor (beta chain) was sequenced in a study of blood T cell repertoires in COVID-19. The CDR3 covers 15 residues. V shed 2 bases, J shed 4 bases, and the junction held 6 bases outside the gene matches. The germline CDR1 and CDR2 sequences are SGHRS and YFSETQ. Some clones are missing from TCRdb's copy, which holds only in-frame ones; the method was immunoSEQ multiplex PCR. In the table there are more than 95,000 clones, about 85% of which are singletons. Sequencing used peripheral blood. The chain links TRBV5-1 to TRBJ2-1, with TRBD2 matching over 7 bases. The TCR originated in an older man with active or convalescent COVID-19. The CDR3 here is CASSLGLAAYNEQFF. For the CDR3, the DNA is TGCGCCAGCAGCTTAGGGCTAGCGGCTTACAATGAGCAGTTCTTC.